The sample holds many counts of the clone carrying this TCR beta chain. Its matching antigen is unknown. This sample is drawn from a study of T-cell memory formation after mild COVID-19. Broader study findings: CD4/CD8 balance characterized clones contracting day 15 to 85, and CD4+ skew characterized later expanders. Second-wave clones with a day 37 peak had unconfirmed SARS-CoV-2 specificity. Contracting CD4+ clones were located mainly in CM and EM, and CD8+ clones in EMRA.

This CDR3 has 14 amino acids. Germline CDR1 reads ENHRY; CDR2 reads SYGVKD. V gave up 7 bases and J gave up 8 bases; unmatched junction bases: 5. 5'RACE primed at constant segments yielded TCR alpha and TCR beta cDNA libraries bearing sample barcodes and UMIs. TCRdb recomputed calls from the 5' RACE reads with MiXCR, one row per CDR3 protein. The data show about 320,000 distinct CDR3 sequences, roughly 13% seen once. The sequencing sample was made of PBMCs or a T cell subset sorted from them (not recorded which). J is TRBJ2-2 and V is TRBV10-3; 12 positions match TRBD2. The clonotype was recovered from a man aged 18 to 30 who had mild COVID-19 (a few samples of this study predate the infection). Cell type and time point are not known. CDR3 amino acids: CAIKGLAGSGELFF. The CDR3 DNA reads as TGTGCCATCAAAGGACTAGCGGGGTCGGGGGAGCTGTTTTTT.